The rows below give T cell receptor beta chains drawn from one sample of a study of cytomegalovirus exposure and HLA in healthy donors. Profiling relied on immunoSEQ multiplex PCR, and the TCRdb table lists in-frame clones only, not all of them. Here the sample spans 64,000 or so clones, approximately 70% being singletons. The sequencing input was PBMCs. The origin of the receptors is a woman aged 45 to 65 in good health and CMV-seropositive. The CDR3 runs from the conserved cysteine through the conserved F or W. Fields, in order: J gene, V gene, clone size, D gene, CDR3 protein, CDR3 DNA. The D gene is left open where the match is weak. Part of the rows lack a size; the others show once, few, many or a class for expanded clones.

j_call: TRBJ2-3; v_call: TRBV7-3; clone_size: .; d_call: .; cdr3_aa: CASSSPPVSDTQYF; cdr3_nt: TGTGCCAGCAGCTCCCCCCCGGTCTCAGATACGCAGTATTTT
j_call: TRBJ2-1; v_call: TRBV5-1; clone_size: .; d_call: TRBD2; cdr3_aa: CASSLWTSGTNEQFF; cdr3_nt: TGCGCCAGCAGCTTGTGGACTAGCGGAACCAATGAGCAGTTCTTC
j_call: TRBJ2-2; v_call: TRBV27; clone_size: .; d_call: .; cdr3_aa: CASSFPSGELFF; cdr3_nt: TGTGCCAGCAGTTTCCCTTCCGGGGAGCTGTTTTTT
j_call: TRBJ2-1; v_call: TRBV7-2; clone_size: .; d_call: TRBD1; cdr3_aa: CASSMGQGAFEQFF; cdr3_nt: TGTGCCAGCAGCATGGGACAGGGGGCTTTTGAGCAGTTCTTC
j_call: TRBJ1-1; v_call: TRBV28; clone_size: .; d_call: TRBD1; cdr3_aa: CASITGGPVVVAFF; cdr3_nt: TGTGCCAGCATAACAGGGGGCCCCGTTGTTGTAGCTTTCTTT
j_call: TRBJ2-2; v_call: TRBV19; clone_size: .; d_call: .; cdr3_aa: CASTYSWHNTGELFF; cdr3_nt: TGTGCCAGTACTTATTCTTGGCACAACACCGGGGAGCTGTTTTTT
j_call: TRBJ1-1; v_call: TRBV5-4; clone_size: .; d_call: TRBD1; cdr3_aa: CASSTGQGLFLNTEAFF; cdr3_nt: TGTGCCAGCAGCACCGGACAGGGCCTTTTCCTGAACACTGAAGCTTTCTTT
j_call: TRBJ2-3; v_call: TRBV6-4; clone_size: .; d_call: TRBD2; cdr3_aa: CASSPGLAGTDTQYF; cdr3_nt: TGTGCCAGCAGTCCCGGACTAGCGGGCACAGATACGCAGTATTTT
j_call: TRBJ2-2; v_call: TRBV5-6; clone_size: .; d_call: .; cdr3_aa: CASSLMGPGELFF; cdr3_nt: TGTGCCAGCAGCTTGATGGGGCCCGGGGAGCTGTTTTTT
j_call: TRBJ1-4; v_call: TRBV6-6; clone_size: .; d_call: TRBD1; cdr3_aa: CASSSRTGVGEKLFF; cdr3_nt: TGTGCCAGCAGTTCCCGGACAGGGGTGGGTGAAAAACTGTTTTTT
j_call: TRBJ1-5; v_call: TRBV2; clone_size: .; d_call: TRBD1; cdr3_aa: CASSGTERNQPQHF; cdr3_nt: TGTGCCAGCAGCGGGACAGAACGCAATCAGCCCCAGCATTTT
j_call: TRBJ1-5; v_call: TRBV6-5; clone_size: .; d_call: .; cdr3_aa: CASSYSGGGQPQHF; cdr3_nt: TGTGCCAGCAGTTACTCGGGAGGTGGACAGCCCCAGCATTTT
j_call: TRBJ2-7; v_call: TRBV28; clone_size: many; d_call: .; cdr3_aa: CASSSPVPFYEQYF; cdr3_nt: TGTGCCAGCAGTTCACCAGTGCCCTTCTACGAGCAGTACTTC
j_call: TRBJ2-2; v_call: TRBV6-4; clone_size: .; d_call: TRBD2; cdr3_aa: CASSDQGLPNTGELFF; cdr3_nt: TGTGCCAGCAGTGATCAGGGACTACCTAACACCGGGGAGCTGTTTTTT
j_call: TRBJ2-5; v_call: TRBV4-1; clone_size: .; d_call: TRBD2; cdr3_aa: CASSPRTSGGQETQYF; cdr3_nt: TGCGCCAGCAGCCCCCGGACTAGCGGGGGACAAGAGACCCAGTACTTC
j_call: TRBJ2-7; v_call: TRBV28; clone_size: .; d_call: .; cdr3_aa: CASSPPGGHEQYF; cdr3_nt: TGTGCCAGCAGTCCCCCGGGTGGCCACGAGCAGTACTTC
j_call: TRBJ2-2; v_call: TRBV7-7; clone_size: .; d_call: .; cdr3_aa: CASSITGNTGELFF; cdr3_nt: TGTGCCAGCAGCATCACAGGGAACACCGGGGAGCTGTTTTTT
j_call: TRBJ1-5; v_call: TRBV19; clone_size: few; d_call: .; cdr3_aa: CASSMGIVGGQPQHF; cdr3_nt: TGTGCCAGTAGTATGGGCATCGTAGGGGGTCAGCCCCAGCATTTT
j_call: TRBJ2-1; v_call: TRBV4-3; clone_size: .; d_call: .; cdr3_aa: CASSQDGSTLASYNEQFF; cdr3_nt: TGCGCCAGCAGCCAAGATGGTTCAACACTAGCTTCCTACAATGAGCAGTTCTTC
j_call: TRBJ1-2; v_call: TRBV19; clone_size: few; d_call: .; cdr3_aa: CASSPAPNYGYTF; cdr3_nt: TGTGCCAGTAGCCCCGCGCCTAACTATGGCTACACCTTC
j_call: TRBJ1-1; v_call: TRBV5-6; clone_size: .; d_call: .; cdr3_aa: CASSLVDFLNTEAFF; cdr3_nt: TGTGCCAGCAGCTTGGTTGACTTTTTGAACACTGAAGCTTTCTTT
j_call: TRBJ2-1; v_call: TRBV18; clone_size: .; d_call: TRBD2; cdr3_aa: CASSPQGLAGVWNEQFF; cdr3_nt: TGTGCCAGCTCACCACAGGGACTAGCGGGAGTCTGGAATGAGCAGTTCTTC
j_call: TRBJ1-2; v_call: TRBV19; clone_size: .; d_call: .; cdr3_aa: CASSSTSGNYGYTF; cdr3_nt: TGTGCCAGTAGTTCAACCTCAGGGAACTATGGCTACACCTTC
j_call: TRBJ2-7; v_call: TRBV10-3; clone_size: .; d_call: .; cdr3_aa: CAISEGRGVYEQYF; cdr3_nt: TGTGCCATCAGTGAGGGTCGGGGTGTCTACGAGCAGTACTTC
j_call: TRBJ1-1; v_call: TRBV18; clone_size: .; d_call: TRBD1; cdr3_aa: CASSPGQGVYTEAFF; cdr3_nt: TGTGCCAGCTCACCGGGACAGGGGGTATACACTGAAGCTTTCTTT
j_call: TRBJ1-1; v_call: TRBV30; clone_size: .; d_call: TRBD1; cdr3_aa: CAWRPQGASEAFF; cdr3_nt: TGTGCCTGGAGGCCACAGGGGGCGTCGGAAGCTTTCTTT
j_call: TRBJ2-3; v_call: TRBV10-2; clone_size: .; d_call: .; cdr3_aa: CASGEVTDTQYF; cdr3_nt: TGCGCCAGCGGGGAGGTAACAGATACGCAGTATTTT
j_call: TRBJ2-7; v_call: TRBV28; clone_size: .; d_call: .; cdr3_aa: CASSFRGRPYEQYF; cdr3_nt: TGTGCCAGCAGTTTCAGGGGCCGACCCTACGAGCAGTACTTC
j_call: TRBJ2-2; v_call: TRBV19; clone_size: .; d_call: .; cdr3_aa: CASTLGLALNTGELFF; cdr3_nt: TGTGCCAGTACCCTCGGGCTAGCGCTAAACACCGGGGAGCTGTTTTTT
j_call: TRBJ2-2; v_call: TRBV10-3; clone_size: .; d_call: TRBD1; cdr3_aa: CAIRMGTERAGELFF; cdr3_nt: TGTGCCATCAGGATGGGGACAGAGAGGGCCGGGGAGCTGTTTTTT
j_call: TRBJ2-7; v_call: TRBV7-2; clone_size: .; d_call: TRBD1; cdr3_aa: CASSLVGTGGYEQYF; cdr3_nt: TGTGCCAGCAGCTTAGTCGGGACAGGGGGATACGAGCAGTACTTC
j_call: TRBJ1-5; v_call: TRBV27; clone_size: .; d_call: .; cdr3_aa: CASSSSLNQPQHF; cdr3_nt: TGTGCCAGCAGTTCCTCACTTAATCAGCCCCAGCATTTT
j_call: TRBJ1-1; v_call: TRBV9; clone_size: .; d_call: .; cdr3_aa: CASSVGPRGVEAFF; cdr3_nt: TGTGCCAGCAGCGTAGGTCCCAGGGGCGTTGAAGCTTTCTTT
j_call: TRBJ2-5; v_call: TRBV2; clone_size: .; d_call: TRBD2; cdr3_aa: CASSEGWAGVQETQYF; cdr3_nt: TGTGCCAGCAGTGAAGGATGGGCGGGGGTTCAAGAGACCCAGTACTTC
j_call: TRBJ2-2; v_call: TRBV10-3; clone_size: once; d_call: TRBD1; cdr3_aa: CAISDGTGITGELFF; cdr3_nt: TGTGCCATCAGTGATGGGACAGGTATCACCGGGGAGCTGTTTTTT
j_call: TRBJ2-3; v_call: TRBV10-3; clone_size: .; d_call: TRBD1; cdr3_aa: CAISPGQRTDTQYF; cdr3_nt: TGTGCCATCAGTCCGGGACAGAGAACAGATACGCAGTATTTT
j_call: TRBJ2-1; v_call: TRBV5-1; clone_size: few; d_call: TRBD2; cdr3_aa: CASSPEGSGSVGEQFF; cdr3_nt: TGCGCCAGCAGCCCGGAGGGGAGCGGGAGTGTTGGTGAGCAGTTCTTC
j_call: TRBJ2-7; v_call: TRBV19; clone_size: once; d_call: .; cdr3_aa: CASSKGFGMFYEQYF; cdr3_nt: TGTGCCAGTAGTAAGGGGTTTGGCATGTTCTACGAGCAGTACTTC
j_call: TRBJ2-1; v_call: TRBV28; clone_size: .; d_call: TRBD2; cdr3_aa: CASNTRTSGDNEQFF; cdr3_nt: TGTGCCAGCAATACCCGGACTAGCGGGGACAATGAGCAGTTCTTC
j_call: TRBJ2-1; v_call: TRBV15; clone_size: .; d_call: TRBD2; cdr3_aa: CATSRVRVAGVYNEQFF; cdr3_nt: TGTGCCACCAGCAGAGTGCGGGTAGCGGGGGTCTACAATGAGCAGTTCTTC
j_call: TRBJ1-2; v_call: TRBV28; clone_size: once; d_call: TRBD1; cdr3_aa: CASSSQDRGHSATF; cdr3_nt: TGTGCCAGCAGTTCCCAGGACAGGGGGCACTCAGCTACCTTC
j_call: TRBJ1-2; v_call: TRBV9; clone_size: .; d_call: .; cdr3_aa: CASSVDPGRGGYTF; cdr3_nt: TGTGCCAGCAGCGTAGATCCGGGAAGAGGTGGCTACACCTTC
j_call: TRBJ1-2; v_call: TRBV29-1; clone_size: .; d_call: .; cdr3_aa: CSVDRDGYTF; cdr3_nt: TGCAGCGTTGATCGGGATGGCTACACCTTC
j_call: TRBJ2-7; v_call: TRBV7-2; clone_size: once; d_call: .; cdr3_aa: CASSARQHSYEQYF; cdr3_nt: TGTGCCAGCAGCGCCCGACAGCACTCCTACGAGCAGTACTTC
j_call: TRBJ1-4; v_call: TRBV2; clone_size: .; d_call: .; cdr3_aa: CASILTESDEKLFF; cdr3_nt: TGTGCCAGCATCCTGACGGAGAGTGACGAAAAACTGTTTTTT
j_call: TRBJ2-7; v_call: TRBV7-6; clone_size: .; d_call: .; cdr3_aa: CASSSRTVRGEQYF; cdr3_nt: TGTGCCAGCAGCTCCCGAACCGTCAGGGGCGAGCAGTACTTC
j_call: TRBJ1-1; v_call: TRBV15; clone_size: .; d_call: .; cdr3_aa: CATSRAGRDTEAFF; cdr3_nt: TGTGCCACCAGCAGAGCGGGAAGAGACACTGAAGCTTTCTTT
j_call: TRBJ2-7; v_call: TRBV28; clone_size: .; d_call: TRBD1; cdr3_aa: CASSSSTGVDRTLSYEQYF; cdr3_nt: TGTGCCAGCAGTTCGTCGACAGGGGTGGACAGGACCCTCTCCTACGAGCAGTACTTC
j_call: TRBJ1-1; v_call: TRBV29-1; clone_size: .; d_call: .; cdr3_aa: CSVMGGNTEAFF; cdr3_nt: TGCAGCGTGATGGGGGGGAACACTGAAGCTTTCTTT
j_call: TRBJ2-1; v_call: TRBV23-1; clone_size: .; d_call: .; cdr3_aa: CASSPHRVFREYNEQFF; cdr3_nt: TGCGCCAGCAGTCCCCACAGGGTTTTTAGAGAGTACAATGAGCAGTTCTTC
j_call: TRBJ1-2; v_call: TRBV4-3; clone_size: .; d_call: TRBD1; cdr3_aa: CASSQQGQAYGYTF; cdr3_nt: TGCGCCAGCAGCCAACAGGGACAGGCTTATGGCTACACCTTC
j_call: TRBJ2-1; v_call: TRBV15; clone_size: .; d_call: .; cdr3_aa: CATSFLGGGANEQFF; cdr3_nt: TGTGCCACCAGCTTCCTAGGGGGGGGCGCGAATGAGCAGTTCTTC
j_call: TRBJ1-1; v_call: TRBV27; clone_size: .; d_call: .; cdr3_aa: CASSLTVLGVDTEAFF; cdr3_nt: TGTGCCAGCAGTTTAACGGTTCTGGGCGTGGACACTGAAGCTTTCTTT
j_call: TRBJ2-5; v_call: TRBV11-2; clone_size: .; d_call: TRBD1; cdr3_aa: CASSPGTGLETQYF; cdr3_nt: TGTGCCAGCAGCCCTGGGACAGGGCTGGAGACCCAGTACTTC
j_call: TRBJ2-7; v_call: TRBV21-1; clone_size: .; d_call: .; cdr3_aa: CASSKGDSQYYEQYF; cdr3_nt: TGTGCCAGCAGCAAAGGGGACAGCCAATACTACGAGCAGTACTTC
j_call: TRBJ2-7; v_call: TRBV7-8; clone_size: .; d_call: TRBD2; cdr3_aa: CASSLAWSASGLYEQYF; cdr3_nt: TGTGCCAGCAGCTTAGCTTGGTCGGCTAGCGGATTGTACGAGCAGTACTTC